This T cell receptor beta chain was recorded in a study of patients and donors after allogeneic stem cell transplantation. Per germline, CDR1 SGHAT and CDR2 FQDESV (reference sequence). With 3 bases removed from V and 2 bases from J, the gap between germline ends came to 9 bases. The length of the CDR3 is 14 residues. MiXCR, run by TCRdb on the RT-PCR reads, gives a single entry per CDR3 protein. The table shows roughly 150,000 distinct CDR3 sequences, with roughly 24% occurring only once. Sequenced sample: blood, either unsorted or a sorted T cell fraction (not recorded which). The TCR sequence derives from a human donor who was either an allogeneic HSCT recipient or a stem cell or donor lymphocyte infusion donor (not recorded which). It is not recorded whose cells these are; they may come from a transplant donor. The rearrangement joins TRBV11-1 to TRBJ2-3, with TRBD1 as a possible D gene (5 bases). DNA for the CDR3: TGTGCCAGCAGCTTGACCAGGGACACAGATACGCAGTATTTT. Encoded protein: CASSLTRDTDTQYF.